This T cell receptor beta chain comes out of a study of metastatic and nonmetastatic thyroid tumors. The ends lost 3 bases at V and 2 bases at J; junction bases unmatched: 7. Germline loops: CDR1 MNHEY, CDR2 SMNVEV (reference sequence). The CDR3 runs 15 residues. Original handling: CDR3 was compared across clinicopathological groups, and the resulting differences were used to build a distant-metastasis classifier for papillary thyroid cancer. From the PCR reads, TCRdb re-called clones with MiXCR. TCRdb, not the original authors, processed these V and J calls. The sample records roughly 29,000 clones, 20% to 25% being singletons. No patient received treatment before thyroid surgery.

Sequencing was performed on blood. The source is a female donor with papillary thyroid cancer or a benign thyroid nodule (not recorded which). Some clones in this sample may be carry-over from other donors' samples. The chain combines TRBV27 with TRBJ2-7; TRBD2 matches 7 bases. CDR3 sequence: CASSFWGGETYEQYF. CDR3 nucleotide sequence: TGTGCCAGCAGTTTCTGGGGGGGGGAGACCTACGAGCAGTACTTC.